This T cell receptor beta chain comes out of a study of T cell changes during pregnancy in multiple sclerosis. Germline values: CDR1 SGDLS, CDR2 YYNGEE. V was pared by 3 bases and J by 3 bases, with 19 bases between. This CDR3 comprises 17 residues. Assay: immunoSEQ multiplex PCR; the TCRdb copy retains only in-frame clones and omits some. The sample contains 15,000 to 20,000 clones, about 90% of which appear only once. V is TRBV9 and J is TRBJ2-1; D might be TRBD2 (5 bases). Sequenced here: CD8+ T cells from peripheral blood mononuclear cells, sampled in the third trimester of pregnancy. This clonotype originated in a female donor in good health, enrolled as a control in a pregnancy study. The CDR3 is CASSETILLRGYNEQFF. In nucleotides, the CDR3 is TGTGCCAGCAGCGAGACCATTCTCCTCCGGGGCTACAATGAGCAGTTCTTC.